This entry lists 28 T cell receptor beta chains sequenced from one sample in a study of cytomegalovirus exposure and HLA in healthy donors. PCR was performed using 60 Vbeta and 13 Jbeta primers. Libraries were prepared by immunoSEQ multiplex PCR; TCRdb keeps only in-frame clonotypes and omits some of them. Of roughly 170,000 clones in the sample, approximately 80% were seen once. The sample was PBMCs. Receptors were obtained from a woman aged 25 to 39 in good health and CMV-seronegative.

The CDR3 bases are TGTGCCAGCAGCGTGAACAGGGGGCCGCCTGGAAACACCATATATTTT. Translated: CASSVNRGPPGNTIYF. J is TRBJ1-3 and V is TRBV5-8, with 9 bases identical to TRBD1. J gave up 2 bases and V 4 bases, and 7 bases lay outside the gene matches. The CDR3 length is 16 residues. CDR1 SGHTS and CDR2 YDEGEE come from the germline V gene. Based on the CDR3 plus reference TRBV5-8 and TRBJ1-3, the full variable domain is EAGVTQSPTHLIKTRGQQATLRCSPISGHTSVYWYQQALGLGLQFLLWYDEGEERNRGNFPPRFSGRQFPNYSSELNVNALELEDSALYLCASSVNRGPPGNTIYFGEGSWLTVV.

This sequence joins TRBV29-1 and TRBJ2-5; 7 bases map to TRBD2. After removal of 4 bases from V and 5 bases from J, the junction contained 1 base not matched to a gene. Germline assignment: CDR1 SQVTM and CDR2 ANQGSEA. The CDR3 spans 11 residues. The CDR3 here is CSVGSGETQYF. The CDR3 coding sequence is TGCAGCGTTGGTAGCGGGGAGACCCAGTACTTC.

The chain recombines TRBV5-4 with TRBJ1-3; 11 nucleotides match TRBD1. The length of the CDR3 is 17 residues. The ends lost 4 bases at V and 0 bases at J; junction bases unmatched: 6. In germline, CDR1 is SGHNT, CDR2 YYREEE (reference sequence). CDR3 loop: CASSRGQGGNSGNTIYF. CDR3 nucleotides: TGTGCCAGCAGCCGGGGACAGGGGGGAAACTCTGGAAACACCATATATTTT.

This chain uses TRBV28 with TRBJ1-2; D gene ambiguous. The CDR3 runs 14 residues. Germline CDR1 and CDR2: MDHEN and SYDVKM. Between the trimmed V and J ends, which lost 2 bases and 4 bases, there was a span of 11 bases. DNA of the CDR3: TGTGCCAGCAGTTTACCCCGCGGAGGCTATGGCTACACCTTC. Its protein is CASSLPRGGYGYTF.

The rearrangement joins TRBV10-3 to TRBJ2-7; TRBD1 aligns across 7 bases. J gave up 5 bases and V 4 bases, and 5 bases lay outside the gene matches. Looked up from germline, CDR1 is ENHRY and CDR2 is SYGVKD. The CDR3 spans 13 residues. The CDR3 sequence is CAISAGTVDEQYF. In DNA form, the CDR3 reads TGTGCCATCAGTGCCGGGACAGTCGACGAGCAGTACTTC.

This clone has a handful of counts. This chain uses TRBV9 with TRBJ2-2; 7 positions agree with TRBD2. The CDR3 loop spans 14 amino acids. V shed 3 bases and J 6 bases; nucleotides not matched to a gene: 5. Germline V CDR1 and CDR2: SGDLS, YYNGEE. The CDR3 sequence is CASSASTSAGELFF. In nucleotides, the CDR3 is TGTGCCAGCAGCGCCTCAACTAGCGCCGGGGAGCTGTTTTTT.

This CDR3 reads CASRTSGEPWDEQYF. Here the CDR3 DNA reads TGTGCCAGTAGGACTAGCGGGGAGCCCTGGGACGAGCAGTACTTC. V usage is TRBV19 and J usage is TRBJ2-7, with 11 bases fitting TRBD2. CDR1 is LNHDA and CDR2 is SQIVND in the germline V gene (reference sequence). The V and J ends lost 6 bases and 5 bases, in that order; junction bases with no gene match: 9. The CDR3 is 15 amino acids. Combining the CDR3 with reference TRBV19 and TRBJ2-7 gives the whole variable domain DGGITQSPKYLFRKEGQNVTLSCEQNLNHDAMYWYRQDPGQGLRLIYYSQIVNDFQKGDIAEGYSVSREKKESFPLTVTSAQKNPTAFYLCASRTSGEPWDEQYFGPGTRLTVT.

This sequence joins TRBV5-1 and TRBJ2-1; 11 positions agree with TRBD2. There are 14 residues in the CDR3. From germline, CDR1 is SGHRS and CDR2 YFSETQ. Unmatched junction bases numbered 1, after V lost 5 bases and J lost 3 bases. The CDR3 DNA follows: TGCGCCAGCAGGGGACTAGCGGACTACAATGAGCAGTTCTTC. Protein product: CASRGLADYNEQFF.

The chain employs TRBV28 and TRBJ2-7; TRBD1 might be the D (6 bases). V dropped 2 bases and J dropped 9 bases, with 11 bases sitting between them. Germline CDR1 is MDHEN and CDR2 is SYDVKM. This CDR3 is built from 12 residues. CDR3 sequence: CASSLRQVRQYF. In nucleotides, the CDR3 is TGTGCCAGCAGTTTACGACAGGTTCGGCAGTACTTC.

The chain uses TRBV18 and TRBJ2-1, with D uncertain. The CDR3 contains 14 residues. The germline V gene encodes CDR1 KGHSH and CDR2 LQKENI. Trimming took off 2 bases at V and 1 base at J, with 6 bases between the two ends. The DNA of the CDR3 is TGTGCCAGCTCACCAGAGAATTCCTACAATGAGCAGTTCTTC. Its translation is CASSPENSYNEQFF.

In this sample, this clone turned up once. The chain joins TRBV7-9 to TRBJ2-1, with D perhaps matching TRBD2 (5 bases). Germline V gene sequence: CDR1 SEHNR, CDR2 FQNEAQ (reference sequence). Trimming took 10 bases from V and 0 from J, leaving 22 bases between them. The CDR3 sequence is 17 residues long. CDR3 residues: CATGGPLPRSSYNEQFF. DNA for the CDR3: TGTGCCACGGGCGGGCCCCTACCCCGGAGCTCCTACAATGAGCAGTTCTTC.

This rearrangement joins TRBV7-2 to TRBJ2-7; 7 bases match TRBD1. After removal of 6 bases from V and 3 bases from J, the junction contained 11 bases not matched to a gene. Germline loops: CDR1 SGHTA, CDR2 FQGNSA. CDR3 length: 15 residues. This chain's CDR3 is CASSPKGTDLYEQYF. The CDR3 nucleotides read TGTGCCAGCAGTCCAAAAGGGACAGACCTCTACGAGCAGTACTTC.

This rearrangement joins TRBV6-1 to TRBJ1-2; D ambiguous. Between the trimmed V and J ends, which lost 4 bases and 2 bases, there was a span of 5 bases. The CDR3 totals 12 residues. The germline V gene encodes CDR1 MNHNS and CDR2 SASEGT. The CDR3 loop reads CASSARNYGYTF. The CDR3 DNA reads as TGTGCCAGCAGTGCCAGGAACTATGGCTACACCTTC.

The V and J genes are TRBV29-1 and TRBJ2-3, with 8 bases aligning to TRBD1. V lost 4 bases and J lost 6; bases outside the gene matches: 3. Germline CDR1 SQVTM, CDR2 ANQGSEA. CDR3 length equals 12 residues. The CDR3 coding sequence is TGCAGCGTTGTTCAGGGGGCGGATACGCAGTATTTT. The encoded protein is CSVVQGADTQYF.

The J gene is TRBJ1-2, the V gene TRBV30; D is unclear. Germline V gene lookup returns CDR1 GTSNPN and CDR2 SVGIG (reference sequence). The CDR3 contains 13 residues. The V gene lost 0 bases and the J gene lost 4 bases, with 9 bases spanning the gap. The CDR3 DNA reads TGTGCCTGGAGTGTAGGCCGGGGCTATGGCTACACCTTC. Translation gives CAWSVGRGYGYTF.

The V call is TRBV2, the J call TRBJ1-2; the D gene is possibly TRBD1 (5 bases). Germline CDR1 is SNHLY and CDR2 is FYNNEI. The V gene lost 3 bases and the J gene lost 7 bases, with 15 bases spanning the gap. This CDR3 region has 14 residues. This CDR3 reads CASSDYLTQGGYTF. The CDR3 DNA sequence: TGTGCCAGCAGTGACTATCTTACTCAGGGTGGCTACACCTTC. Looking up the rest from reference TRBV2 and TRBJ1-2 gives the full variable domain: EPEVTQTPSHQVTQMGQEVILRCVPISNHLYFYWYRQILGQKVEFLVSFYNNEISEKSEIFDDQFSVERPDGSNFTLKIRSTKLEDSAMYFCASSDYLTQGGYTFGSGTRLTVV.

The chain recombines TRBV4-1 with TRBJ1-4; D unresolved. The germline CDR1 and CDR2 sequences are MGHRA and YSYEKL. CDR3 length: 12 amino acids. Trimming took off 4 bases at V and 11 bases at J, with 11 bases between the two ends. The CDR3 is CASSLLAGKLFF. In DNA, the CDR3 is TGCGCCAGCAGCCTCCTTGCGGGGAAACTGTTTTTT.

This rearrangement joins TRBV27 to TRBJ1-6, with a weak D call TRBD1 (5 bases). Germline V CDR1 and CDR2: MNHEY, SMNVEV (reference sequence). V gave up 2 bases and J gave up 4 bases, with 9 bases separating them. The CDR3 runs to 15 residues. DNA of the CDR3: TGTGCCAGCAGTTTAACCGGGACTTATAATTCACCCCTCCACTTT. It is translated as CASSLTGTYNSPLHF.

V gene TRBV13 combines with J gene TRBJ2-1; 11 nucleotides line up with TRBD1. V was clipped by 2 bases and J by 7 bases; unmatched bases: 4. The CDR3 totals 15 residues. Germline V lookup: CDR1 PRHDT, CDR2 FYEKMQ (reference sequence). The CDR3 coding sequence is TGTGCCAGCAGCTTACCGAGGGACAGGGGGAATGAGCAGTTCTTC. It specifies CASSLPRDRGNEQFF.

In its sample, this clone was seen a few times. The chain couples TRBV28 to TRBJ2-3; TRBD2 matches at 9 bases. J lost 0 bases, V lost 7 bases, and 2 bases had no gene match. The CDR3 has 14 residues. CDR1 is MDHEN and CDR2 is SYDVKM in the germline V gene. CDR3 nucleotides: TGTGCCAGCACCCTAGCGGGGAGCACAGATACGCAGTATTTT. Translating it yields CASTLAGSTDTQYF.

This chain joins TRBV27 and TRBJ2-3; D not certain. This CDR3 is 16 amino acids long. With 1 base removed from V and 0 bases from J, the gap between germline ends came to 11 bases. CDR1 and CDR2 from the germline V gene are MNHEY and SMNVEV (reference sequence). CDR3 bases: TGTGCCAGCAGTTTATATGCGTTATCTAGCACAGATACGCAGTATTTT. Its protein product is CASSLYALSSTDTQYF.

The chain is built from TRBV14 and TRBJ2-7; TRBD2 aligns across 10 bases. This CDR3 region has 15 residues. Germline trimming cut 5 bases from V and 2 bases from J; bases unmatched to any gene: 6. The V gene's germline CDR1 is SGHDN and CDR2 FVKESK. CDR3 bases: TGTGCCAGCAGCTCCAGCGGGGGGGCCACCTACGAGCAGTACTTC. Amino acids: CASSSSGGATYEQYF.

CDR3 sequence (DNA): TGTGCCAGCAGCTCGTTGATTGGCTTTGGCTACACCTTC. It is translated as CASSSLIGFGYTF. The chain combines TRBV7-2 with TRBJ1-2; D gene uncertain. CDR1 is SGHTA and CDR2 is FQGNSA in the germline V gene. The CDR3 has 13 amino acids. The ends were cut back, 4 bases at V and 7 bases at J, with 13 bases in the middle.

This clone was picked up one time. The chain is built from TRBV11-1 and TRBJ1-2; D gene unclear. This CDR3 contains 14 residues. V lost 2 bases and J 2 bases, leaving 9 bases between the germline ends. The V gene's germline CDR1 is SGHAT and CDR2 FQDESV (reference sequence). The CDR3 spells CASSLNPRNYGYTF. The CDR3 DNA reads TGTGCCAGCAGCTTAAACCCCAGAAACTATGGCTACACCTTC. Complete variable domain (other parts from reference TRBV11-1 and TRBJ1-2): EAEVAQSPRYKITEKSQAVAFWCDPISGHATLYWYRQILGQGPELLVQFQDESVVDDSQLPKDRFSAERLKGVDSTLKIQPAELGDSAMYLCASSLNPRNYGYTFGSGTRLTVV.

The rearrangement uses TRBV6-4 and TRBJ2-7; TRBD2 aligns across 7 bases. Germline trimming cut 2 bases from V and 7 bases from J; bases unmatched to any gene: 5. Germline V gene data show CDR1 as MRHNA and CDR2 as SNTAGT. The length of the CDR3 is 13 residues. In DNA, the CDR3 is TGTGCCAGCAGTGACGAGCGGGGAAGTGAGCAGTACTTC. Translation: CASSDERGSEQYF.

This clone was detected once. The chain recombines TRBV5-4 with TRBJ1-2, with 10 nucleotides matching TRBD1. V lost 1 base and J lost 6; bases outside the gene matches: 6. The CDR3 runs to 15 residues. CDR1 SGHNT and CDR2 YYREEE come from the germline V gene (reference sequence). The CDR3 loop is CASSLPGQGLDGYTF. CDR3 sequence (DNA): TGTGCCAGCAGCTTGCCGGGACAGGGGCTGGATGGCTACACCTTC.

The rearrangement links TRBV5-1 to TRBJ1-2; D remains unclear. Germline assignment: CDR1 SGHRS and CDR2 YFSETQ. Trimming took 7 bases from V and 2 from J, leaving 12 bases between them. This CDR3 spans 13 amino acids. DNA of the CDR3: TGCGCCAGCTCCGGGGTACCCAACTATGGCTACACCTTC. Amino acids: CASSGVPNYGYTF.

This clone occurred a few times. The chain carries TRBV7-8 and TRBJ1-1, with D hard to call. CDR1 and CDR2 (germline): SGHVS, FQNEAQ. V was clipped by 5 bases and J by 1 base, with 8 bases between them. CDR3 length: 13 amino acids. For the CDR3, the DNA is TGTGCCAGCAGCCGCCTAAGGAACACTGAAGCTTTCTTT. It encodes CASSRLRNTEAFF.